Below, one TCR beta chain is given with its context. The antigen remains unidentified. This specimen belongs to a study of CD8+ T cells in alopecia areata. Study at large: Treated patients were dosed with oral tofacitinib, taking 5 to 10 mg twice daily.

Trimming stripped 7 bases from V and 2 bases from J, with 15 bases between. The CDR3 sequence is 16 residues long. Germline V lookup: CDR1 MNHEY, CDR2 SMNVEV (reference sequence). Study observations and caveats: Relative to mice, TCR sharing across patients was less clear, a difference possibly HLA-related.

In alopecia areata patients, both lesional scalp punch biopsies and peripheral blood were collected. Following extraction, RNA underwent reverse transcription to cDNA, which served as the sequencing template. Method: immunoSEQ multiplex PCR; TCRdb's copy keeps in-frame clones and lacks some. Of 250,000 or so clones listed, 67% were seen once; the top ten hold around 1.2%. Sample: CD4+ T cells sorted from blood, taken at week 0. V gene TRBV27 combines with J gene TRBJ1-6; D might be TRBD1 (5 bases). The receptor was derived from a human donor with alopecia areata. The CDR3: CASTGGGIAYNSPLHF. The DNA of the CDR3 is TGTGCCAGCACGGGGGGAGGGATCGCCTATAATTCACCCCTCCACTTT.